The clone carrying this TCR beta chain came up a few times. Antigen specificity is unknown. The data belong to a study of beta chain features in type 1 diabetes. TCRB transcripts that were expressed got sequenced, as all of the isolated RNA had been reverse transcribed. An average of around 3.5 million reads was obtained for naive, central memory and regulatory T cell samples. Profiled with immunoSEQ multiplex PCR; TCRdb holds only in-frame clones, not every one. The sample shows some 270,000 clones, around 9.9% of them seen only once. Study-level results: Across patients, naive, central memory and Treg TCRB repertoires exhibited apparently greater similarity than was observed across healthy donors. Shortening of TCRB CDR3s, moderate but significant, appeared in all four CD4+ subsets of Type 1 diabetes patients.

The sequence was collected from a man aged 30 to 39 with type 1 diabetes. Sequencing was done on a sample of naive CD4+ T cells from blood.

The CDR3 region has the DNA TGCGCCAGCAGCCCCGGAGGGAGCTATGGCTACACCTTC. It specifies CASSPGGSYGYTF. The chain combines TRBV5-1 with TRBJ1-2; D is unclear. The CDR3 covers 13 residues. The germline V and J ends were trimmed by 4 bases and 4 bases, with 11 bases remaining between them. Germline CDR1 and CDR2: SGHRS and YFSETQ.